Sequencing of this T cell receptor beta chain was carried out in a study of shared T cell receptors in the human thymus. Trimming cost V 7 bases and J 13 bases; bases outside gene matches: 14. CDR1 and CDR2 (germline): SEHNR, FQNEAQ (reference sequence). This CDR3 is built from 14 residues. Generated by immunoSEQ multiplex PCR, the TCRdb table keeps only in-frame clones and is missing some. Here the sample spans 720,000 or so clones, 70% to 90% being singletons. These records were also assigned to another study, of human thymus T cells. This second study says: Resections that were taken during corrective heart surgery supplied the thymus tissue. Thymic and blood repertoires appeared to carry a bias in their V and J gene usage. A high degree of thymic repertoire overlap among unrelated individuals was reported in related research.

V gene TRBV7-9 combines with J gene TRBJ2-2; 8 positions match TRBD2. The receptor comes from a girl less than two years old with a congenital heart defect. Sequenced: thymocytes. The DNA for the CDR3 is TGTGCCAGCAACCCTAGCGGGCCCTTCCAGCGGCTGTTTTTT. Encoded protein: CASNPSGPFQRLFF.